This TCR beta chain was sequenced for a study of T cells in Graves' hyperthyroidism and ophthalmopathy. Study overall: Once the initial diagnosis was made, peripheral blood was obtained before any treatment. Study-level points and caveats: Median prediction lead before ophthalmopathy onset was 6.5 months with the model.

Amplification of TCR beta CDR3 regions used RNA as the template. The HTBI primer set was used in a first-round RT-PCR of the TCR CDR3. MiXCR, run by TCRdb on the multiplex PCR reads, gives a single entry per CDR3 protein. Among about 420,000 distinct CDR3 sequences listed, about an eighth were seen once. This clonotype was observed at least ten times. Its antigen is unknown. The receptor was isolated from a woman between 18 and 29 years old with Graves' hyperthyroidism. The material sequenced was blood.

This CDR3 reads CASSFGGHNQPQHF. The CDR3 DNA follows: TGTGCCAGCAGTTTCGGCGGGCACAATCAGCCCCAGCATTTT. This rearrangement joins TRBV12-3 or TRBV12-4 to TRBJ1-5; no clear D. The V end lost 3 bases, the J end lost 3 bases, and 9 bases lay between the germline ends. The CDR3 runs to 14 residues.